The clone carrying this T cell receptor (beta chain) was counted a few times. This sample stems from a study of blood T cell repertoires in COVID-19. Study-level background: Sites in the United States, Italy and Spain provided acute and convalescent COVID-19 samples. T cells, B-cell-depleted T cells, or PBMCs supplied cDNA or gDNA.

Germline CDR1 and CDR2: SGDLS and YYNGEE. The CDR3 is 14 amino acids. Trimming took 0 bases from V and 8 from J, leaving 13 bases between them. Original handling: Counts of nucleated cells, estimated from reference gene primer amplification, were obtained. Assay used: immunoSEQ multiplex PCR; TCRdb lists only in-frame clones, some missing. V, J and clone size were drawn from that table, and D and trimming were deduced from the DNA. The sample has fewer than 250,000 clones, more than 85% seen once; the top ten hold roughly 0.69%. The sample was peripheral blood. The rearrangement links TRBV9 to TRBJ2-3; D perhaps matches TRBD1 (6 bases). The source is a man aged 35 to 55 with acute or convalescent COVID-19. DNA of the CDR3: TGTGCCAGCAGCGTAGGACAGGATATCGGTACGCAGTATTTT. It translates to CASSVGQDIGTQYF.